These 21 T cell receptor beta chains came from one sample sequenced in a study of blood T cell repertoires in COVID-19. Some clones are missing from TCRdb's copy, which holds only in-frame ones; the method was immunoSEQ multiplex PCR. The repertoire includes roughly 120,000 clones, roughly 87% of them detected once, and roughly 8.2% sits in the top ten. Sequencing was done on a sample of peripheral blood. The receptors were gathered from a human donor in a cohort sampled during active COVID-19.

This clone has a single count. The rearrangement joins TRBV30 to TRBJ1-1; D may be TRBD1 (6 bases). Germline CDR1 GTSNPN, CDR2 SVGIG (reference sequence). V lost 5 bases and J lost 3, with 13 bases in between. The CDR3 is 13 residues long. CDR3 in DNA: TGTGCCTGGCAACAGGGTTGGGACACTGAAGCTTTCTTT. This codes for CAWQQGWDTEAFF.

This clone has a handful of counts. The chain joins TRBV6-2 or TRBV6-3 to TRBJ1-5; TRBD1 matches 9 bases. The CDR3 is made up of 15 amino acids. Germline CDR1 MNHEY, CDR2 SVGEGT. J lost 4 bases, V lost 4 bases, and 5 bases had no gene match. CDR3 region: CASSWAGTGNQPQHF. The CDR3 DNA reads TGTGCCAGCAGTTGGGCCGGGACAGGGAATCAGCCCCAGCATTTT.

The genes are TRBV9 and TRBJ1-6; 10 bases fit TRBD1. V was clipped by 2 bases and J by 10 bases; unmatched bases: 12. CDR3 length: 17 amino acids. Germline V lookup: CDR1 SGDLS, CDR2 YYNGEE. This CDR3 reads CASSVTPGQGRGSPLHF. CDR3 nucleotide sequence: TGTGCCAGCAGCGTCACTCCGGGACAGGGGCGAGGATCACCCCTCCACTTT.

The chain combines TRBV14 with TRBJ2-7; 9 bases agree with TRBD1. CDR3 length: 17 residues. Germline values: CDR1 SGHDN, CDR2 FVKESK. J was trimmed by 2 bases and V by 4 bases; bases with no gene match: 12. The CDR3 here is CASSRSSGQGSPYEQYF. The DNA for the CDR3 is TGTGCCAGCAGCCGATCTTCGGGACAGGGAAGTCCCTACGAGCAGTACTTC.

Only one count was recorded for this clone. The rearrangement links TRBV28 to TRBJ2-1; D might be TRBD2 (5 bases). The CDR3 is 18 residues long. CDR1 is MDHEN and CDR2 is SYDVKM in the germline V gene. V gave up 5 bases and J gave up 5 bases, with 25 bases separating them. CDR3 residues: CASSTPRTPQSKDNEQFF. In DNA form, the CDR3 reads TGTGCCAGCAGTACTCCACGGACTCCTCAATCAAAAGACAATGAGCAGTTCTTC.

This clone showed up just once. The V and J genes are TRBV25-1 and TRBJ2-7; D perhaps matches TRBD2 (6 bases). The CDR3 runs 15 residues. V was trimmed by 3 bases and J by 2 bases, leaving 14 bases between them. The V gene's germline CDR1 is MGHDK and CDR2 SYGVNS. CDR3 DNA: TGTGCCAGCAGTGATGGGCTAGCGAGAGCCTACGAGCAGTACTTC. Translated: CASSDGLARAYEQYF.

The chain has TRBV10-3 and TRBJ2-4, with TRBD1 matching 9 bases. The CDR3 loop spans 17 amino acids. J gave up 6 bases and V 0 bases, and 9 bases lay outside the gene matches. Germline CDR1 and CDR2: ENHRY and SYGVKD. CDR3 nucleotide sequence: TGTGCCATCAGTGAGTCGGAAAGGGGACAGGGAGGAAACATTCAGTACTTC. Translation gives CAISESERGQGGNIQYF.

This chain joins TRBV7-6 and TRBJ2-2, with 8 bases that match TRBD1. This CDR3 is built from 15 residues. The germline V gene encodes CDR1 SGHVS and CDR2 FNYEAQ. Germline trimming cut 3 bases from V and 5 bases from J; bases unmatched to any gene: 5. The CDR3 DNA is TGTGCCAGCAGCTTGAGGACAGGGAGTACCGGGGAGCTGTTTTTT. It codes for CASSLRTGSTGELFF.

The gene calls are TRBV18 and TRBJ2-1, with 8 bases aligning to TRBD2. The CDR3 has 17 residues. Germline V gene sequence: CDR1 KGHSH, CDR2 LQKENI. Trimming removed 0 bases from V and 1 base from J; junction bases left unmatched: 5. CDR3 protein: CASSPPGASGSYNEQFF. CDR3 bases: TGTGCCAGCTCACCACCGGGCGCTAGCGGGTCCTACAATGAGCAGTTCTTC.

This clone appeared once. The chain recombines TRBV5-1 with TRBJ2-1; tentatively, D is TRBD1 (7 bases). Trimming shortened V by 3 bases and J by 5 bases, and 27 bases separated the two germline ends. The CDR3 sequence is 19 residues long. The germline V gene has CDR1 SGHRS and CDR2 YFSETQ. Here the CDR3 DNA reads TGCGCCAGCAGCTCCCGGAGGGGGCTACCGATAGCGAAAAACAATGAGCAGTTCTTC. Protein: CASSSRRGLPIAKNNEQFF.

The V call is TRBV3-1 (or the pseudogene TRBV3-2), the J call TRBJ2-6; D remains unclear. The CDR3 is 15 residues long. Between the trimmed V and J ends, which lost 3 bases and 0 bases, there was a span of 6 bases. Germline CDR1 and CDR2: LGHDT and YNNKEL (reference sequence). The CDR3 is CASSHQVSGANVLTF. CDR3 DNA: TGTGCCAGCAGCCACCAGGTCTCTGGGGCCAACGTCCTGACTTTC.

This chain uses TRBV30 with TRBJ2-5, with D possibly matching TRBD2 (7 bases). The CDR3 contains 14 residues. The V end was cut by 2 bases, the J end by 1 base, with 11 bases between. Germline values: CDR1 GTSNPN, CDR2 SVGIG (reference sequence). CDR3 sequence (DNA): TGTGCCTGGAGTAGGGGGGGGTCCCAAGAGACCCAGTACTTC. Protein: CAWSRGGSQETQYF.

The chain combines TRBV5-1 with TRBJ1-3, with 8 positions matching TRBD1. This CDR3 comprises 17 residues. Losses at the gene ends were 4 bases for V and 8 bases for J; bases not matched to a gene: 17. Germline CDR1 and CDR2: SGHRS and YFSETQ. CDR3 bases: TGCGCCAGCAGCGAAGACAACCGACAGGGGAGGCCCCACACCATATATTTT. Translating gives CASSEDNRQGRPHTIYF.

This chain links TRBV5-1 with TRBJ2-5; 8 nucleotides align to TRBD2. This CDR3 spans 15 amino acids. Germline CDR1 SGHRS, CDR2 YFSETQ. V lost 4 bases, J lost 5 bases, and 10 bases stayed unmatched. CDR3 bases: TGCGCCAGCAGCCATGCCGGGGGGGCCTTGGAGACCCAGTACTTC. As protein: CASSHAGGALETQYF.

In its sample, this clone was seen a few times. The chain uses TRBV2 and TRBJ2-1, with no clear D. V shed 6 bases and J shed 3 bases, with 9 bases lying between them. The CDR3 has 13 residues. Per germline, CDR1 SNHLY and CDR2 FYNNEI. The CDR3 here is CASRYLYYNEQFF. The DNA of the CDR3 is TGTGCCAGCAGGTACCTCTACTACAATGAGCAGTTCTTC.

The chain recombines TRBV5-6 with TRBJ2-2; D remains ambiguous. CDR1 and CDR2 (germline): SGHDT, YYEEEE. V was trimmed by 2 bases and J by 0 bases, leaving 5 bases between them. CDR3 length equals 14 residues. CDR3 bases: TGTGCCAGCAGCTTCTACGCGAACACCGGGGAGCTGTTTTTT. It encodes CASSFYANTGELFF.

The V call is TRBV29-1, the J call TRBJ2-2, with TRBD2 as a possible D gene (6 bases). Trimming removed 5 bases from V and 6 bases from J, with 16 bases in between. This CDR3 spans 14 amino acids. Germline V lookup: CDR1 SQVTM, CDR2 ANQGSEA. This CDR3 reads CSVTGLPTPGELFF. The CDR3 DNA reads TGCAGCGTTACGGGACTCCCGACCCCCGGGGAGCTGTTTTTT.

The V and J genes are TRBV11-2 and TRBJ2-7; 7 bases map to TRBD1. In germline, CDR1 is SGHAT, CDR2 FQNNGV. Trimming took 5 bases from V and 7 from J; bases not matched to a gene: 11. This CDR3 contains 14 residues. CDR3: CASSPRTGAKEQYF. The CDR3 DNA sequence: TGTGCCAGCAGCCCCCGCACAGGGGCTAAAGAGCAGTACTTC.

This chain joins TRBV6-1 and TRBJ2-1; the D is unclear. The CDR3 sequence is 15 residues long. Trimming took off 1 base at V and 0 bases at J, with 7 bases between the two ends. Germline-derived CDR1 and CDR2 are MNHNS and SASEGT. The CDR3, as DNA: TGTGCCAGCAGTGAAGGCAGATTCTCCTACAATGAGCAGTTCTTC. Amino acid sequence: CASSEGRFSYNEQFF.

The chain links TRBV2 to TRBJ1-1; weak D call: TRBD1 (6 bases). The germline gives CDR1 SNHLY, CDR2 FYNNEI. V dropped 8 bases and J dropped 0 bases, with 13 bases sitting between them. CDR3 length equals 14 residues. In DNA form, the CDR3 reads TGTGCCAGCGGGGGGGCAGCCATGAACACTGAAGCTTTCTTT. Encoded protein: CASGGAAMNTEAFF.

This chain uses TRBV28 with TRBJ1-1, with no clear D. This CDR3 contains 14 residues. Per the germline V gene, CDR1 is MDHEN and CDR2 is SYDVKM. V was shortened by 4 bases and J by 5 bases, with 14 bases between the two germline ends. CDR3 nucleotide sequence: TGTGCCAGCAGTTCGTCACTGGGCAGGACTGAAGCTTTCTTT. Amino acid sequence: CASSSSLGRTEAFF.